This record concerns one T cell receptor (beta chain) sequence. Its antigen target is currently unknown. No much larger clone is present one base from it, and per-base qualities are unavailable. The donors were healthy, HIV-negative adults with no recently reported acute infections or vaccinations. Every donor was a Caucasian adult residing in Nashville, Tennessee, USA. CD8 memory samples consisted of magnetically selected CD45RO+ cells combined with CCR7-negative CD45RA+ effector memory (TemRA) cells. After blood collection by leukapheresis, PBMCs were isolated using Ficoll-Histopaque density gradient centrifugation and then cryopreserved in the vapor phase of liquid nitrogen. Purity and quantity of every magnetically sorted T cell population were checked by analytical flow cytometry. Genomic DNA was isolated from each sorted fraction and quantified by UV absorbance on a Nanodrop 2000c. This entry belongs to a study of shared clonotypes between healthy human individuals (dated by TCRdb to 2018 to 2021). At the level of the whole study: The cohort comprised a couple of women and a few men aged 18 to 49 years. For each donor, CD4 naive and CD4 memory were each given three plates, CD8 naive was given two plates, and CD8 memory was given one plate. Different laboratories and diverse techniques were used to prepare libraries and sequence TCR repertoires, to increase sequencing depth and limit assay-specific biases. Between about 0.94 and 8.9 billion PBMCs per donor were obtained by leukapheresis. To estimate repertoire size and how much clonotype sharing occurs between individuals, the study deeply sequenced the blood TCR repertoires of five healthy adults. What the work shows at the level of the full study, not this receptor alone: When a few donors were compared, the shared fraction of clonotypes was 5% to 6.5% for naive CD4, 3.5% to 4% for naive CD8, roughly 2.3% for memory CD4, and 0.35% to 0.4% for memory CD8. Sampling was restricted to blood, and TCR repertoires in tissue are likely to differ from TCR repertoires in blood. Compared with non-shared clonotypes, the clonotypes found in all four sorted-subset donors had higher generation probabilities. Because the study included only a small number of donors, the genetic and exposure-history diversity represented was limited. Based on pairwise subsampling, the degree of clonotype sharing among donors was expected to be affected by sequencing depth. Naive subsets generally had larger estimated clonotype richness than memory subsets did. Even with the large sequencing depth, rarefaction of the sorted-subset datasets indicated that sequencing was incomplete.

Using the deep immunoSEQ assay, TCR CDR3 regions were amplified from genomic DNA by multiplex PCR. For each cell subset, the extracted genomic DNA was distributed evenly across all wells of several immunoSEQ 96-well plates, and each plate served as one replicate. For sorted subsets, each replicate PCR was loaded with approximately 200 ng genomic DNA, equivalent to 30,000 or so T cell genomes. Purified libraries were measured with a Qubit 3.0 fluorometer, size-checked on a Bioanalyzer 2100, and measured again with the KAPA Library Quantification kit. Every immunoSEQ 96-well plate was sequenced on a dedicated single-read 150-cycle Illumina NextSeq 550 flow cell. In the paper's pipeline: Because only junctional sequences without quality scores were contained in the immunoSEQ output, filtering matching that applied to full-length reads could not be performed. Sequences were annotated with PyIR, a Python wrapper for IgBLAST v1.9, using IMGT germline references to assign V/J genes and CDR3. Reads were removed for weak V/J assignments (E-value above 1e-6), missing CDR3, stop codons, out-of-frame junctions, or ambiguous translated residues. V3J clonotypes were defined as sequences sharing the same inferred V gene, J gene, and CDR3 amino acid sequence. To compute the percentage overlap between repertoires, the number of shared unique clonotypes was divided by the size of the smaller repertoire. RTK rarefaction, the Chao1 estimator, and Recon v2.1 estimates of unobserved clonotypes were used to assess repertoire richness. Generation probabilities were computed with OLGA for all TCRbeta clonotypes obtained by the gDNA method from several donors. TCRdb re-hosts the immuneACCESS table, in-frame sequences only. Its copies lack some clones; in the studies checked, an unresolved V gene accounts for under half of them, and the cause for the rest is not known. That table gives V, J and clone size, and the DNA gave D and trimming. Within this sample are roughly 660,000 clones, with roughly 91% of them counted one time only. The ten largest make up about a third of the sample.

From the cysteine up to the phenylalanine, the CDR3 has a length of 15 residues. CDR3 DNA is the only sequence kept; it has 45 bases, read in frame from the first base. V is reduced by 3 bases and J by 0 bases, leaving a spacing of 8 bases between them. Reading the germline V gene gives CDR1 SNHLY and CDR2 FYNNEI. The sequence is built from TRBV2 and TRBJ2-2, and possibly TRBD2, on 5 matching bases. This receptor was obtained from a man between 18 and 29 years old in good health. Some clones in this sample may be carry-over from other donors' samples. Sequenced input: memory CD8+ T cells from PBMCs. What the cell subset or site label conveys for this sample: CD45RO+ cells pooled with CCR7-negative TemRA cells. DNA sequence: TGTGCCAGCAGTGATGAGGGTCCGAACACCGGGGAGCTGTTTTTT. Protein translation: CASSDEGPNTGELFF.